One and the same sample provided the 14 T cell receptor beta chains below, sequenced in a study of post-analysis software for immune sequencing data. Study conclusions and caveats: Roughly 5 TRBV segments, TRBV5-6, TRBV5-1 and TRBV20-1 among them, were found more frequent in patients than controls.

These receptors are not linked to any known antigen. TCR beta cDNA libraries had unique molecular identifiers. TCRdb ran MiXCR on the PCR reads and lists one entry per CDR3 protein. The sample has approximately 360,000 distinct CDR3 sequences, roughly 35% seen once. The sequenced material came from blood. All receptors derive from a girl aged 5-17 years with multiple sclerosis.

The rearrangement uses TRBV6-5 and TRBJ2-1; either TRBD1 or TRBD2 may fit D (7 bases each). Trimming took off 10 bases at V and 2 bases at J, with 12 bases between the two ends. This CDR3 is built from 13 residues. CDR1 is MNHEY, CDR2 SVGAGI, per germline. CDR3 residues: CATGGGTYNEQFF. CDR3 nucleotides: TGTGCCACAGGGGGGGGAACCTACAATGAGCAGTTCTTC.

This clonotype was counted a single time. One end of the junction fails to match germline, which may point to a read error. This sequence joins TRBV6-5 and TRBJ1-6; D unresolved. CDR1 is MNHEY and CDR2 is SVGAGI in the germline V gene. CDR3 size: 15 residues. The CDR3 sequence is CASSYSFNGRSPRHF. In DNA, the CDR3 is TGTGCCAGCAGTTACTCCTTCAACGGGCGTTCACCCCGCCACTTT.

The V gene is TRBV4-3, the J gene TRBJ2-6; D might be TRBD2 (5 bases). Deletions cut 0 bases from V and 2 bases from J, with 14 bases between. The CDR3 is 18 amino acids. Per the germline V gene, CDR1 is LGHNA and CDR2 is YSLEER. This chain's CDR3 is CASSQESAGGTGANVLTF. The CDR3, as DNA: TGCGCCAGCAGCCAAGAAAGCGCGGGCGGCACTGGGGCCAACGTCCTGACTTTC.

A few counts support this clonotype. CDR3 nucleotides: TGTGCCAGCAGCCAAGATATAGCCAGCAGCTCTGGGGCCAACGTCCTGACTTTC. Protein sequence: CASSQDIASSSGANVLTF. This chain joins TRBV4-2 and TRBJ2-6, with D uncertain. CDR3 length equals 18 residues. The V end was cut by 0 bases, the J end by 0 bases, with 12 bases between. Per the germline V gene, CDR1 is LGHNA and CDR2 is YNFKEQ.

This clonotype has just a few counts. V is TRBV5-5 and J is TRBJ2-1, with TRBD1 matching 12 bases. Unmatched junction bases numbered 8, after V lost 4 bases and J lost 9 bases. Germline CDR1 reads SGHKS; CDR2 reads YYEKEE (reference sequence). This CDR3 region has 15 residues. The CDR3 DNA is TGTGCCAGCAGCCCGGGGGACAGGGGGCTTGTTGAGCAGTTCTTC. This sequence encodes CASSPGDRGLVEQFF.

There are a few counts of this clonotype. The rearrangement links TRBV20-1 to TRBJ2-5, with D possibly TRBD1 on 5 matching bases. The CDR3 covers 18 residues. The V end was cut by 0 bases, the J end by 0 bases, with 20 bases between. Germline V lookup: CDR1 DFQATT, CDR2 SNEGSKA (reference sequence). The DNA of the CDR3 is TGCAGTGCTAGAGATAAGGGGTTCCCCCTGACTTACCAAGAGACCCAGTACTTC. Translating gives CSARDKGFPLTYQETQYF.

The V call is TRBV12-3 or TRBV12-4, the J call TRBJ2-7; 8 bases agree with TRBD1. After removal of 5 bases from V and 7 bases from J, the junction contained 16 bases not matched to a gene. The CDR3 is 16 residues long. CDR3 DNA: TGTGCCAGCAGTCCTAGGGGAGCAGGGGGCGCACGGGAGCAGTACTTC. It yields the protein CASSPRGAGGAREQYF.

The V gene is TRBV7-2, the J gene TRBJ2-3; D may match TRBD1 or TRBD2 (5 bases each). The CDR3 is made up of 16 amino acids. Germline CDR1 is SGHTA and CDR2 is FQGNSA. Trimming removed 4 bases from V and 2 bases from J, with 16 bases in between. The CDR3 bases are TGTGCCAGCAGCTACCCTAGAGGGGCCCACACAGATACGCAGTATTTT. It encodes CASSYPRGAHTDTQYF.

This clonotype occurred a few times. The chain recombines TRBV7-6 with TRBJ1-4; the D is unclear. Germline CDR1 and CDR2: SGHVS and FNYEAQ. Trimming shortened V by 3 bases and J by 4 bases, and 15 bases separated the two germline ends. The CDR3 is 16 residues long. The CDR3 spells CASSLSAGLNNEKLFF. CDR3 DNA sequence: TGTGCCAGCAGCTTGTCAGCCGGACTCAATAATGAAAAACTGTTTTTT.

The chain joins TRBV15 to TRBJ2-1, with unresolved D. With 5 bases removed from V and 0 bases from J, the gap between germline ends came to 11 bases. This CDR3 has 15 residues. The germline gives CDR1 LNHNV, CDR2 YYDKDF (reference sequence). The CDR3 nucleotides are TGTGCCACCAGCTTAGACCCTAACTCCTACAATGAGCAGTTCTTC. Translation: CATSLDPNSYNEQFF.

In this sample, this clonotype turned up a few times. The chain employs TRBV28 and TRBJ1-6, with 8 bases identical to TRBD1. Germline V CDR1 and CDR2: MDHEN, SYDVKM. With 5 bases clipped from V and 8 bases from J, the junction kept 5 bases outside the gene matches. This CDR3 region has 14 residues. CDR3 sequence: CASSPTGAYSPLHF. For the CDR3, the DNA is TGTGCCAGCAGTCCGACAGGGGCCTATTCACCCCTCCACTTT.

This clonotype occurred a few times. V gene TRBV5-1 combines with J gene TRBJ1-2; D is uncertain. Germline CDR1 SGHRS, CDR2 YFSETQ. This CDR3 is built from 15 residues. Trimming pared 4 bases from V and 0 bases from J, leaving 13 bases between. CDR3 nucleotides: TGCGCCAGCAGCGGCTCGACTGGCCCTAACTATGGCTACACCTTC. The encoded protein is CASSGSTGPNYGYTF.

There are a few counts of this clonotype. The chain links TRBV29-1 to TRBJ2-3; D might be TRBD1 or TRBD2, each matching 6 bases. This CDR3 contains 14 residues. Trimming removed 4 bases at V and 0 bases at J, with 11 bases between. Germline lookup yields CDR1 SQVTM and CDR2 ANQGSEA. DNA of the CDR3: TGCAGCGTTGGGAGGGGGGCTAGCACAGATACGCAGTATTTT. Translating it yields CSVGRGASTDTQYF.

This clonotype was picked up one time. This sequence joins TRBV24-1 and TRBJ1-1, with unresolved D. With 0 bases removed from V and 1 base from J, the gap between germline ends came to 8 bases. The CDR3 runs to 15 residues. CDR1 KGHDR and CDR2 SFDVKD come from the germline V gene. The CDR3 bases are TGTGCCACCAGTGATTTGCGACATAAGAACACTGAAGCTTTCTTT. This translates into CATSDLRHKNTEAFF.